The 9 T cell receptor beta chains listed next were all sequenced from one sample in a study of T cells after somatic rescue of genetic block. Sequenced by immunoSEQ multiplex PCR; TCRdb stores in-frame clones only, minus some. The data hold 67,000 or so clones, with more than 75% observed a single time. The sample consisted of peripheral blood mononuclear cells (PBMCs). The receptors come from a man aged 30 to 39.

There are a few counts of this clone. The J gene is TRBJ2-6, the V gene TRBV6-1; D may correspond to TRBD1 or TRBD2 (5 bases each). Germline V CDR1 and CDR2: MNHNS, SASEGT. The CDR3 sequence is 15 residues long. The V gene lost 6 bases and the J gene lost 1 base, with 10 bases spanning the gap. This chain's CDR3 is CASRNGGSGANVLTF. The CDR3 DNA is TGTGCCAGCAGGAATGGGGGTTCTGGGGCCAACGTCCTGACTTTC.

The CDR3 DNA reads as TGTGCCAGCAGCTCACCCCTTGGGCTGTACGAGCAGTACTTC. As protein: CASSSPLGLYEQYF. V is TRBV6-1 and J is TRBJ2-7, with no clear D. The V gene lost 6 bases and the J gene lost 4 bases, with 16 bases spanning the gap. CDR3 size: 14 residues. The germline CDR1 and CDR2 sequences are MNHNS and SASEGT.

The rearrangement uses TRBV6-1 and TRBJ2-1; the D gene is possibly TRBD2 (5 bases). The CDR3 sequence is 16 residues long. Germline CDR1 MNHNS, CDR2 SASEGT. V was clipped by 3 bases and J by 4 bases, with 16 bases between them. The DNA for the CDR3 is TGTGCCAGCAGTGATAAGGTGGGAGCGGTTTACAATGAGCAGTTCTTC. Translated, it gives CASSDKVGAVYNEQFF.

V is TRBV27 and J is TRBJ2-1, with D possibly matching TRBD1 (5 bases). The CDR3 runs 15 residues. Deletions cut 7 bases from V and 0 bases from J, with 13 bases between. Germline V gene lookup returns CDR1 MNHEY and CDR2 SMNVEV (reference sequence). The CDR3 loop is CASNPQGGSYNEQFF. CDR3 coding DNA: TGTGCCAGCAATCCCCAGGGTGGCTCCTACAATGAGCAGTTCTTC.

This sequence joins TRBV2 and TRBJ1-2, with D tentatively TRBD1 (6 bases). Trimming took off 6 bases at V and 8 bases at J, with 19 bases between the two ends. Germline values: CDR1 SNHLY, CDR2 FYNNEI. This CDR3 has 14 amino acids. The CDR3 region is CASRDDRSLDGYTF. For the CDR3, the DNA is TGTGCCAGCAGGGACGACAGGTCACTAGACGGCTACACCTTC.

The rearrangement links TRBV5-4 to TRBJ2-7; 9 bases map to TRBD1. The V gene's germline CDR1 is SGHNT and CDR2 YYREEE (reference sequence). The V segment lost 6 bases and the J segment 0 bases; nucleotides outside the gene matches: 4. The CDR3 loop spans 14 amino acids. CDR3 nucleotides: TGTGCCAGCACACCGGGACAGGGCTCCTACGAGCAGTACTTC. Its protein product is CASTPGQGSYEQYF.

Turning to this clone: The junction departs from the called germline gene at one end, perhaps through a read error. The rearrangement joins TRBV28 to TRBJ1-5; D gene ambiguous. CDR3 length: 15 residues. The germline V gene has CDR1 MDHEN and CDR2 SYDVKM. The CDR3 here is CASSLAGSFNQPQHF. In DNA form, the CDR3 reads TGTGCCAGCAGTTTAGCTGGCAGCTTTAATCAACCCCAGCATTTT.

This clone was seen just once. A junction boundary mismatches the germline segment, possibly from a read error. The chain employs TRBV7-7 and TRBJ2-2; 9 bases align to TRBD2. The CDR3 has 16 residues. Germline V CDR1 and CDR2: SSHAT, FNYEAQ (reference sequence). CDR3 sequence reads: CASSAKTSGNTGELFF. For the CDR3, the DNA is TGTGCTAGCAGCGCGAAGACTAGCGGGAACACCGGGGAGCTGTTTTTT.

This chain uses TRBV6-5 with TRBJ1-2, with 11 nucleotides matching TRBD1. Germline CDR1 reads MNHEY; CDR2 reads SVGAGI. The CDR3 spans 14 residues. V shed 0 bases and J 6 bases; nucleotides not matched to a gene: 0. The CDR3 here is CASSYSDRGHGYTF. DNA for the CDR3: TGTGCCAGCAGTTACTCGGACAGGGGGCATGGCTACACCTTC.